This T cell receptor (beta chain) was observed in a study of preoperative IRX-2 immunotherapy in early breast cancer. Method: immunoSEQ multiplex PCR; TCRdb's copy keeps in-frame clones and lacks some. The sample shows tens of thousands of clones, 75% to 85% of them seen only once. Treatment specified: preoperative locoregional IRX-2 cytokine immunotherapy. Samples came from a phase Ib trial of preoperative locoregional IRX-2 cytokine immunotherapy. J was trimmed by 3 bases and V by 7 bases; bases with no gene match: 12. In germline, CDR1 is LGHNT, CDR2 FRNRAP. CDR3 size: 15 residues. This material consisted of lymph node tissue, taken after IRX-2 immunotherapy. The TCR comes from a human donor with breast cancer. V usage is TRBV12-5 and J usage is TRBJ2-7, with TRBD1 identical over 7 bases. CDR3 in amino acids: CASVDDGDRVYEQYF. CDR3 nucleotide sequence: TGTGCTAGTGTTGACGATGGGGACAGAGTCTACGAGCAGTACTTC.